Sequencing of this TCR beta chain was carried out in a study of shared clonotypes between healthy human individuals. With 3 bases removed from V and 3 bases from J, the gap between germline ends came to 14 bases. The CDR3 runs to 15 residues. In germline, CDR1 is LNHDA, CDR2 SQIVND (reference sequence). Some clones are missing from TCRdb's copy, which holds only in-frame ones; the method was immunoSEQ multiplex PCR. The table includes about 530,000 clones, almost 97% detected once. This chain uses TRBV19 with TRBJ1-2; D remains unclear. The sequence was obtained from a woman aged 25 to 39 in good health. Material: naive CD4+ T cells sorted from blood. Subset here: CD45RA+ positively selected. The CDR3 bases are TGTGCCAGTAGTATCGACCAGAGGCAGTACTATGGCTACACCTTC. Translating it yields CASSIDQRQYYGYTF.